These 10 T cell receptor beta chains came from one sample sequenced in a study of T cell responses to AZD1222 COVID-19 vaccine. The assay was immunoSEQ multiplex PCR, and TCRdb's table has in-frame clones only and misses some. The repertoire has around 100,000 clones, approximately 88% of them found once; the top ten carry roughly 22%. Sequences were derived from peripheral blood, sampled on day 0 of AZD1222 vaccination. Source of these receptors: an adult in good health.

The V and J genes are TRBV4-1 and TRBJ2-1, with D uncertain. The ends were cut back, 1 base at V and 9 bases at J, with 7 bases in the middle. The CDR3 sequence is 12 residues long. Germline CDR1 reads MGHRA; CDR2 reads YSYEKL. The CDR3, as DNA: TGCGCCAGCAGCCAAGTTCCGCGTGAGCAGTTCTTC. Translated, it gives CASSQVPREQFF.

The V call is TRBV18, the J call TRBJ1-3, with D hard to call. Germline CDR1 and CDR2: KGHSH and LQKENI. The CDR3 has 15 residues. V was pared by 1 base and J by 0 bases, with 7 bases between. The CDR3 here is CASSPQGFSGNTIYF. In DNA, the CDR3 is TGTGCCAGCTCACCACAGGGATTCTCTGGAAACACCATATATTTT. The entire variable domain, with the rest obtained from reference TRBV18 and TRBJ1-3, is as follows: NAGVMQNPRHLVRRRGQEARLRCSPMKGHSHVYWYRQLPEEGLKFMVYLQKENIIDESGMPKERFSAEFPKEGPSILRIQQVVRGDSAAYFCASSPQGFSGNTIYFGEGSWLTVV.

The chain has TRBV18 and TRBJ1-1; TRBD1 aligns across 7 bases. The CDR3 contains 15 residues. V lost 5 bases, J lost 3 bases, and 9 bases stayed unmatched. Germline CDR1 KGHSH, CDR2 LQKENI. CDR3 sequence (DNA): TGTGCCAGCTCAGCACGGGACAGAGAGGACACTGAAGCTTTCTTT. Translation gives CASSARDREDTEAFF.

As DNA, the CDR3 is TGTGCCAGCAGCCAAGCGACAGGGTACGGTTCACCCCTCCACTTT. It codes for CASSQATGYGSPLHF. The rearrangement joins TRBV3-1 (or the pseudogene TRBV3-2) to TRBJ1-6, with 7 bases aligning to TRBD1. The CDR3 length is 15 residues. CDR1 is LGHDT and CDR2 is YNNKEL in the germline V gene (reference sequence). V trimming: 1 base; J trimming: 9 bases; junction bases outside the gene matches: 6.

The rearrangement joins TRBV5-5 to TRBJ1-4; D unclear. The V end was cut by 4 bases, the J end by 3 bases, with 10 bases between. This CDR3 spans 14 amino acids. From germline, CDR1 is SGHKS and CDR2 YYEKEE (reference sequence). The CDR3 loop is CASSPSTPNEKLFF. DNA of the CDR3: TGTGCCAGCAGCCCAAGCACCCCTAATGAAAAACTGTTTTTT.

This clone has only one observation. This chain joins TRBV5-4 and TRBJ2-3, with TRBD1 identical over 8 bases. With V trimmed by 3 bases and J by 3 bases, 6 bases remained unmatched. The CDR3 is 15 amino acids. Looked up from germline, CDR1 is SGHNT and CDR2 is YYREEE (reference sequence). CDR3 nucleotide sequence: TGTGCCAGCAGCTCGGACAGGGATCATACAGATACGCAGTATTTT. It is translated as CASSSDRDHTDTQYF.

The chain has TRBV5-1 and TRBJ2-1; 9 nucleotides match TRBD1. Germline trimming cut 4 bases from V and 8 bases from J; bases unmatched to any gene: 4. The length of the CDR3 is 13 residues. The germline V gene encodes CDR1 SGHRS and CDR2 YFSETQ. CDR3 DNA sequence: TGCGCCAGCAGCCCGGGACAGGGATATGAGCAGTTCTTC. Translating it yields CASSPGQGYEQFF.

This rearrangement joins TRBV24-1 to TRBJ2-3; 10 bases are shared with TRBD2. The CDR3 runs to 15 residues. Trimming cost V 7 bases and J 1 base; bases outside gene matches: 4. Per germline, CDR1 KGHDR and CDR2 SFDVKD. DNA for the CDR3: TGTGCCACCAGGAGCGGGACTAGCGGCACAGATACGCAGTATTTT. This codes for CATRSGTSGTDTQYF.

This rearrangement joins TRBV9 to TRBJ2-1; 9 bases agree with TRBD2. The CDR3 extends over 17 amino acids. Germline CDR1 is SGDLS and CDR2 is YYNGEE. Losses at the gene ends were 4 bases for V and 7 bases for J; bases not matched to a gene: 15. CDR3 region: CASSLSYLAGSVNEQFF. In DNA form, the CDR3 reads TGTGCCAGCAGCTTGAGTTATCTAGCGGGGTCGGTTAATGAGCAGTTCTTC.

V is TRBV9 and J is TRBJ1-1; D call uncertain. CDR1 is SGDLS and CDR2 is YYNGEE in the germline V gene. The CDR3 has 13 amino acids. The germline V and J ends were trimmed by 0 bases and 0 bases, with 3 bases remaining between them. CDR3 DNA sequence: TGTGCCAGCAGCGTAGAGGTGAACACTGAAGCTTTCTTT. Its protein is CASSVEVNTEAFF.